The table lists the clone carrying this T cell receptor beta chain with many counts. This entry belongs to a study of neurological immune-mediated disorders. The cDNA came from 5'RACE, which used 10-nucleotide random UMIs. TCRdb re-analysed the 5' RACE reads in MiXCR, keeping a single row per CDR3 protein. Among about 69,000 distinct CDR3 sequences listed, around 3.9% were seen once. Germline-derived CDR1 and CDR2 are SSHAT and FNYEAQ (reference sequence). The trim removed 1 base at V and 3 bases at J, leaving 5 bases unmatched. This CDR3 has 15 amino acids. The sequenced material came from PBMCs. This clonotype was obtained from a man between 25 and 39 years old with multiple sclerosis. The V gene is TRBV7-7, the J gene TRBJ2-7, with 8 nucleotides matching TRBD2. CDR3 region: CASSLGAGANYEQYF. The CDR3 DNA sequence: TGTGCCAGCAGCTTAGGAGCGGGGGCCAACTACGAGCAGTACTTC. The entire variable domain, with the rest obtained from reference TRBV7-7 and TRBJ2-7, is as follows: GAGVSQSPRYKVTKRGQDVTLRCDPISSHATLYWYQQALGQGPEFLTYFNYEAQPDKSGLPSDRFSAERPEGSISTLTIQRTEQRDSAMYRCASSLGAGANYEQYFGPGTRLTVT.